The clone carrying this T cell receptor (beta chain) was seen a few times. TCRdb itself ran the PCR reads through MiXCR, one entry per CDR3 protein. Of over 70,000 distinct CDR3 sequences listed, under 60% are singletons. This entry is derived from a study of CDR3 diversity in severe acne. Germline CDR1 and CDR2: ENHRY and SYGVKD. CDR3 size: 14 residues. Trimming took 3 bases from V and 3 from J, leaving 12 bases between them. The sequenced sample consisted of blood. The chain is built from TRBV10-3 and TRBJ2-7; D is uncertain. The source is a male donor in good health, without acne. CDR3 protein: CAISEPTRGYEQYF. The DNA for the CDR3 is TGTGCCATCAGTGAACCCACCCGAGGCTACGAGCAGTACTTC.